These 5 T cell receptor beta chains were sequenced from one sample in a study of T cells in localized non-small cell lung cancer. Sequencing was performed with immunoSEQ multiplex PCR; in TCRdb, only in-frame clones are kept and a portion is missing. The sample yields approximately 76,000 clones, approximately 80% seen once. Sequencing was performed on peripheral blood, taken before any cancer treatment. The receptor source for this set is a female donor of 60 years or more with stage I lung adenocarcinoma.

This clone was recorded once. The chain couples TRBV19 to TRBJ2-6, with D perhaps TRBD1 or TRBD2 (5 bases each). The CDR3 has 21 amino acids. V was shortened by 6 bases and J by 1 base, with 28 bases between the two germline ends. Germline-derived CDR1 and CDR2 are LNHDA and SQIVND (reference sequence). CDR3 nucleotides: TGTGCCAGTAGAGACTCCGGGACGGCTTTTTCTTTCTTGTCTGGGGCCAACGTCCTGACTTTC. It specifies CASRDSGTAFSFLSGANVLTF.

This clone was counted only a few times. The V and J genes are TRBV29-1 and TRBJ2-2; TRBD2 is a possible D gene (6 bases). V was trimmed by 3 bases and J by 4 bases, leaving 12 bases between them. This CDR3 has 14 residues. From germline, CDR1 is SQVTM and CDR2 ANQGSEA. The CDR3 loop reads CSVDGGTGTGELFF. CDR3 bases: TGCAGCGTTGATGGGGGGACGGGCACCGGGGAGCTGTTTTTT.

The chain has TRBV9 and TRBJ2-3; perhaps TRBD2 as D (6 bases). Germline-derived CDR1 and CDR2 are SGDLS and YYNGEE. This CDR3 is 14 amino acids long. With 0 bases removed from V and 3 bases from J, the gap between germline ends came to 8 bases. CDR3 amino acids: CASSVERGTDTQYF. The CDR3 DNA follows: TGTGCCAGCAGCGTAGAACGGGGGACAGATACGCAGTATTTT. Using reference TRBV9 and TRBJ2-3 for the parts outside the CDR3, the full variable domain is DSGVTQTPKHLITATGQRVTLRCSPRSGDLSVYWYQQSLDQGLQFLIQYYNGEERAKGNILERFSAQQFPDLHSELNLSSLELGDSALYFCASSVERGTDTQYFGPGTRLTVL.

The chain links TRBV18 to TRBJ1-1; possibly TRBD1 for D (5 bases). V lost 2 bases and J lost 3, with 16 bases in between. Germline assignment: CDR1 KGHSH and CDR2 LQKENI. The CDR3 covers 16 residues. CDR3 DNA: TGTGCCAGCTCACCAGCGACCTCCGGGGGGGACACTGAAGCTTTCTTT. Translated: CASSPATSGGDTEAFF.

With regard to this clone: Other DNA sequences in this specimen translate into the identical CDR3. This sequence joins TRBV28 and TRBJ1-2; possibly TRBD1 for D (6 bases). The CDR3 is 14 residues long. The germline V gene encodes CDR1 MDHEN and CDR2 SYDVKM. Trimming shortened V by 5 bases and J by 1 base, and 11 bases separated the two germline ends. CDR3 nucleotide sequence: TGTGCCAGCAGTAAGGGACAATTTAACTATGGCTACACCTTC. As protein: CASSKGQFNYGYTF.